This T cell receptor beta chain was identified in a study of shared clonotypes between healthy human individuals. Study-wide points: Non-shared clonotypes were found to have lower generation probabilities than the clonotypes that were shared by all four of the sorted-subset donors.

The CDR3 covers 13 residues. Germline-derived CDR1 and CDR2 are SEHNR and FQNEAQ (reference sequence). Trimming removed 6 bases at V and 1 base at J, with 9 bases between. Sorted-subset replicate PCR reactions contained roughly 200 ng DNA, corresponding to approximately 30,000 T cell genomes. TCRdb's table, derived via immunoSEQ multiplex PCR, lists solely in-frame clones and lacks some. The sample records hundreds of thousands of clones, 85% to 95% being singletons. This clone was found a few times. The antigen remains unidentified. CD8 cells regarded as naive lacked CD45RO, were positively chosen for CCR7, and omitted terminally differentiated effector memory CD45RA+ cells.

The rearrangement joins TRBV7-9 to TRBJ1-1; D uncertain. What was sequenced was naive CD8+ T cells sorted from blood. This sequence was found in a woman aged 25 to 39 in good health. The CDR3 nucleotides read TGTGCCAGCAGGAGAGACGGGAACACTGAAGCTTTCTTT. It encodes CASRRDGNTEAFF.